Following are 5 T cell receptor beta chains from one sample sequenced in a study of regulatory T cells in long-lasting Graves disease. Time point described: persistent/refractory GD, antithyroid drugs over 5 years with positive TRAb. PBMCs were the source of the RNA used for TCR sequencing. HTBI primers from iRepertoire and Arm-PCR of CDR3 regions yielded the TCR beta libraries. TCRdb redid the calling of the multiplex PCR reads with MiXCR, one entry per CDR3 protein. The top ten hold about a fifth of the sample, which has about 400,000 distinct CDR3 sequences, less than 25% seen once. The sequences come from peripheral blood mononuclear cells (PBMCs), collected when the disease was refractory, from a patient treated with antithyroid drugs. Receptor source: a female donor with Graves disease.

This clonotype was seen at least ten times. The gene calls are TRBV24-1 and TRBJ1-5; D not certain. This CDR3 is 14 amino acids long. In germline, CDR1 is KGHDR, CDR2 SFDVKD. Deletions cut 5 bases from V and 0 bases from J, with 7 bases between. Written as DNA, the CDR3 is TGTGCCACCAGTGGGCATGATAGCAATCAGCCCCAGCATTTT. Residues: CATSGHDSNQPQHF.

This clonotype showed up many times. The rearrangement links TRBV7-2 to TRBJ2-7; 8 positions match TRBD2. Per germline, CDR1 SGHTA and CDR2 FQGNSA. The V and J ends lost 3 bases and 0 bases, in that order; junction bases with no gene match: 4. This CDR3 has 15 amino acids. In DNA form, the CDR3 reads TGTGCCAGCAGCTTTAGCGGGACCCCCTCCTACGAGCAGTACTTC. This encodes CASSFSGTPSYEQYF.

The chain links TRBV27 to TRBJ2-7; 9 bases align to TRBD1. V was clipped by 6 bases and J by 3 bases; unmatched bases: 9. The CDR3 extends over 15 amino acids. CDR1 and CDR2 from the germline V gene are MNHEY and SMNVEV (reference sequence). CDR3 DNA: TGTGCCAGCAGACAACCGGGACAGGGAATCTACGAGCAGTACTTC. The encoded protein is CASRQPGQGIYEQYF.

This chain uses TRBV7-2 with TRBJ2-3; 11 nucleotides align to TRBD2. The germline V gene encodes CDR1 SGHTA and CDR2 FQGNSA. After removal of 4 bases from V and 1 base from J, the junction contained 1 base not matched to a gene. The CDR3 contains 15 residues. The CDR3 bases are TGTGCCAGCAGCTATAGCGGGAGGGGCACAGATACGCAGTATTTT. Protein product: CASSYSGRGTDTQYF.

V usage is TRBV6-5 and J usage is TRBJ2-6; D is perhaps TRBD1 (6 bases). Germline V CDR1 and CDR2: MNHEY, SVGAGI. Trimming cost V 4 bases and J 0 bases, with 13 bases left between them. The CDR3 sequence is 17 residues long. CDR3 sequence: CASSSSRDTSGANVLTF. The CDR3 DNA is TGTGCCAGCAGTTCGTCCCGGGACACCTCTGGGGCCAACGTCCTGACTTTC.